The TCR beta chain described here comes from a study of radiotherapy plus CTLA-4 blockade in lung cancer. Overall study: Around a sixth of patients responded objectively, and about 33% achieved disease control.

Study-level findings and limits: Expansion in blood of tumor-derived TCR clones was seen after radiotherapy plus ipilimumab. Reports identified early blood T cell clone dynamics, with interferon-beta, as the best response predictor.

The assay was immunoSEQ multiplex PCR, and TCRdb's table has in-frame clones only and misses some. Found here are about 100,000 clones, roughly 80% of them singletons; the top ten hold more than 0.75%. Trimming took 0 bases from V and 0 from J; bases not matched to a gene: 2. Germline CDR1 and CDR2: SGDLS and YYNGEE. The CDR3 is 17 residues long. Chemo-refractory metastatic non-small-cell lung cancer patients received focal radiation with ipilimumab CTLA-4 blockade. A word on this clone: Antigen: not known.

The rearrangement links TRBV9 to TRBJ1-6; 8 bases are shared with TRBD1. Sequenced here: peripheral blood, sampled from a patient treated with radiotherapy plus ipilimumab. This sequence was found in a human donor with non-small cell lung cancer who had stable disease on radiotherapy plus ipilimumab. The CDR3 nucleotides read TGTGCCAGCAGCGTAGAGACAGGGGACTCCTATAATTCACCCCTCCACTTT. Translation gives CASSVETGDSYNSPLHF.